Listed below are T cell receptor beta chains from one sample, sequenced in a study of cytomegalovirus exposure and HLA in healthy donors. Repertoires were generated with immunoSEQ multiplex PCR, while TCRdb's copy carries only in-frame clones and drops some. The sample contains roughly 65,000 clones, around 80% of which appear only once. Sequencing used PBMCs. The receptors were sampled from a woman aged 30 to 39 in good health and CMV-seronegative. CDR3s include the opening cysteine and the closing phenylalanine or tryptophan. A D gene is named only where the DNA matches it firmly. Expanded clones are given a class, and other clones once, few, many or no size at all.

cdr3_nt: TGCGCCAGCAGCCAACCACCGACAGCCCAAACACTACCCGAAGCTTTCTTT
cdr3_aa: CASSQPPTAQTLPEAFF
d_call: .
j_call: TRBJ1-1
v_call: TRBV4-1
clone_size: .

cdr3_nt: TGTGCCAGCAGCCCGTCCTCGGTTTTTAATGAAAAACTGTTTTTT
cdr3_aa: CASSPSSVFNEKLFF
d_call: .
j_call: TRBJ1-4
v_call: TRBV2
clone_size: .

cdr3_nt: TGTGCCAGCAGCCTCACGACAGTCCAAGAGACCCAGTACTTC
cdr3_aa: CASSLTTVQETQYF
d_call: .
j_call: TRBJ2-5
v_call: TRBV7-9
clone_size: .

cdr3_nt: TGTGCCTGGATCACGACAGGGGGTCAAGCTTTCTTT
cdr3_aa: CAWITTGGQAFF
d_call: TRBD1
j_call: TRBJ1-1
v_call: TRBV30
clone_size: .

cdr3_nt: TGTGCCAGCAAGGACAGTCAATATGAAAAACTGTTTTTT
cdr3_aa: CASKDSQYEKLFF
d_call: .
j_call: TRBJ1-4
v_call: TRBV2
clone_size: .

cdr3_nt: TGTGCCAGCAGCTTAGCACGGGGCACTGAAGCTTTCTTT
cdr3_aa: CASSLARGTEAFF
d_call: .
j_call: TRBJ1-1
v_call: TRBV11-1
clone_size: .

cdr3_nt: TGTGCCTGGAGTAGGGGAGGAGTGAACACTGAAGCTTTCTTT
cdr3_aa: CAWSRGGVNTEAFF
d_call: .
j_call: TRBJ1-1
v_call: TRBV30
clone_size: .

cdr3_nt: TGTGCCTGGAGGGGACTAGGGGGGGTTGGCCCCTACGAGCAGTACTTC
cdr3_aa: CAWRGLGGVGPYEQYF
d_call: TRBD2
j_call: TRBJ2-7
v_call: TRBV30
clone_size: .

cdr3_nt: TGCGCCAGCAGCCAAGTTGGGAGCGGGGGCCTCTACGAGCAGTACTTC
cdr3_aa: CASSQVGSGGLYEQYF
d_call: TRBD2
j_call: TRBJ2-7
v_call: TRBV4-1
clone_size: .

cdr3_nt: TGTGCCAGCAGCGTACAGGGTACAGATACGCAGTATTTT
cdr3_aa: CASSVQGTDTQYF
d_call: .
j_call: TRBJ2-3
v_call: TRBV7-2
clone_size: few

cdr3_nt: TGTGCCAGCAGTGAGGGACAGGGGCCCAATGAGCAGTTCTTC
cdr3_aa: CASSEGQGPNEQFF
d_call: TRBD1
j_call: TRBJ2-1
v_call: TRBV6-1
clone_size: many

cdr3_nt: TGTGCCAGCAGCATTTTGGACAGGGAGGATACGCAGTATTTT
cdr3_aa: CASSILDREDTQYF
d_call: TRBD1
j_call: TRBJ2-3
v_call: TRBV9
clone_size: .

cdr3_nt: TGTGCCAGCAGCTTAATGTCAGAATACACCGGGGAGCTGTTTTTT
cdr3_aa: CASSLMSEYTGELFF
d_call: .
j_call: TRBJ2-2
v_call: TRBV7-8
clone_size: .

cdr3_nt: TGTGCCTCTCCGACAGGGAAGGACTATGGCTACACCTTC
cdr3_aa: CASPTGKDYGYTF
d_call: TRBD1
j_call: TRBJ1-2
v_call: TRBV30
clone_size: .

cdr3_nt: TGCGCCAGCAGTGAGTCCAGGGGTCAAGAGACCCAGTACTTC
cdr3_aa: CASSESRGQETQYF
d_call: .
j_call: TRBJ2-5
v_call: TRBV10-1
clone_size: .

cdr3_nt: TGCAGTGCGGAGTGCACTGAAGCTTTCTTT
cdr3_aa: CSAECTEAFF
d_call: .
j_call: TRBJ1-1
v_call: TRBV20-1
clone_size: .

cdr3_nt: TGTGCCAGCAGTGAAAGTTCAGCTCGTTTTAGCCTGTTTTTT
cdr3_aa: CASSESSARFSLFF
d_call: .
j_call: TRBJ1-4
v_call: TRBV25-1
clone_size: once

cdr3_nt: TGTTTAACGGGTAGCTCCTATAATTCACCCCTCCACTTT
cdr3_aa: CLTGSSYNSPLHF
d_call: .
j_call: TRBJ1-6
v_call: TRBV6-1
clone_size: .

cdr3_nt: TGTGCCTGGAGTGTACAAAGCACTGAAGCTTTCTTT
cdr3_aa: CAWSVQSTEAFF
d_call: .
j_call: TRBJ1-1
v_call: TRBV30
clone_size: .

cdr3_nt: TGCGCCAGCAGTCAAAGGTGGCACGGGTCTCAGCCCCAGCATTTT
cdr3_aa: CASSQRWHGSQPQHF
d_call: .
j_call: TRBJ1-5
v_call: TRBV23-1
clone_size: .

cdr3_nt: TGTGCCAGCAACTTAGGAGGGCACGAGCAGTACTTC
cdr3_aa: CASNLGGHEQYF
d_call: .
j_call: TRBJ2-7
v_call: TRBV28
clone_size: once

cdr3_nt: TGTGCCAGCAGTCGGGACAGGGGCACTGAAGCTTTCTTT
cdr3_aa: CASSRDRGTEAFF
d_call: TRBD1
j_call: TRBJ1-1
v_call: TRBV7-2
clone_size: .